The 2 T cell receptor beta chains given below trace back to one sample, sequenced in a study of read filtering for tumor transcriptome and immune sequencing. From about 0.4 ug of RNA, a library with molecular barcoded alpha/delta and beta/gamma adaptors was made. TCRdb called the reads again in MiXCR, with one record for every CDR3 protein. The sample contains around 130,000 distinct CDR3 sequences, roughly 13% of which appear only once. Source material: a population of CD138-negative cells sorted from bone marrow. The receptors here all came from a donor at least 40 years old with multiple myeloma.

Many counts were recorded for this clonotype. V is TRBV6-2 or TRBV6-3 and J is TRBJ2-1; D might be TRBD1 (5 bases). Germline CDR1 MNHEY, CDR2 SVGEGT. The CDR3 contains 17 residues. With 5 bases removed from V and 4 bases from J, the gap between germline ends came to 21 bases. The CDR3 protein is CASSHPVAGPSYNEQFF. The CDR3 DNA reads TGTGCCAGCAGTCATCCTGTCGCAGGGCCCTCTTACAATGAGCAGTTCTTC.

Notes on this clonotype: This may be a read error, as it is one base from a much larger clone. This chain connects TRBV12-5 to TRBJ2-1; 10 nucleotides align to TRBD2. The CDR3 has 16 residues. Germline V gene lookup returns CDR1 LGHNT and CDR2 FRNRAP. Trimming removed 8 bases from V and 12 bases from J; junction bases left unmatched: 19. CDR3: CASQNWGKREGDGQFF. The CDR3 DNA reads as TGTGCTAGTCAAAATTGGGGAAAGCGGGAGGGCGACGGGCAGTTCTTC.